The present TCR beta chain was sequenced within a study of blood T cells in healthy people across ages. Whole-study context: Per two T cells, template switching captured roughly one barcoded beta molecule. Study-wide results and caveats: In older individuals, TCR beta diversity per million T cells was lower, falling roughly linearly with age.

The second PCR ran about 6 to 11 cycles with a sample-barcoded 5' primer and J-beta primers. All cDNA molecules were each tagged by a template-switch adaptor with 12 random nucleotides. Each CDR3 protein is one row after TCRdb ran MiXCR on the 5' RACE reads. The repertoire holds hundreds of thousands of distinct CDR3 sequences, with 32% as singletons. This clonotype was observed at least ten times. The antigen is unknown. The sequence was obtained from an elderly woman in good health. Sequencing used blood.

For the CDR3, the DNA is TGCGCCAGCAGCTTAGGCGGCGGGGGCAAAGAGACCCAGTACTTC. Encoded protein: CASSLGGGGKETQYF. V is TRBV5-1 and J is TRBJ2-5; D perhaps matches TRBD2 (7 bases). CDR1 and CDR2 (germline): SGHRS, YFSETQ. This CDR3 has 15 residues. Trimming left V 2 bases short and J 3 bases short, with 14 bases between.